These T cell receptor beta chains were read from a single sample in a study of blood T cell repertoires in COVID-19. Profiling relied on immunoSEQ multiplex PCR, and the TCRdb table lists in-frame clones only, not all of them. This table has 200,000 or so clones, around 90% appearing once. The sample comprised PBMCs or T cells enriched from blood (not recorded which). These receptor sequences come from a young woman who had been exposed to COVID-19. CDR3s include the opening cysteine and the closing phenylalanine or tryptophan. A D gene is named only where the DNA matches it firmly. Rows may omit the clone size; those that give it use once, few, many or a size class.

size | J | D | V | DNA | CDR3
. | TRBJ1-2 | TRBD1 | TRBV5-1 | TGCGCCAGCAGCAGGGACAGGTCAAACTATGGCTACACCTTC | CASSRDRSNYGYTF
. | TRBJ2-3 | . | TRBV2 | TGTGCCAGCCCGGAAGACCGCCGTGGGAGGTCAGATACGCAGTATTTT | CASPEDRRGRSDTQYF
once | TRBJ1-1 | TRBD1 | TRBV5-1 | TGCGCCAGCAGCGGCGGACAGGGGACTATTACTGAAGCTTTCTTT | CASSGGQGTITEAFF
. | TRBJ2-7 | TRBD2 | TRBV10-3 | TGTGCCAACGGGCGGGAGGGCTACGAGCAGTACTTC | CANGREGYEQYF
. | TRBJ1-2 | . | TRBV30 | TGTGCCTGGAGTGCCGGGACACTCTATGGCTACACCTTC | CAWSAGTLYGYTF
. | TRBJ2-2 | TRBD2 | TRBV9 | TGTGCCAGCAGCGTAGGAGCGGGAGGGCCCGCCGGGGAGCTGTTTTTT | CASSVGAGGPAGELFF
. | TRBJ2-7 | TRBD2 | TRBV6-5 | TGTGCCAGCAGGCGGGGGGCCCCAGCCGACTACGAGCAGTACTTC | CASRRGAPADYEQYF
. | TRBJ1-4 | . | TRBV5-1 | TGCGCCAGCAGCTTGGGGCAGGGGGAAAAACTGTTTTTT | CASSLGQGEKLFF
. | TRBJ2-7 | . | TRBV4-1 | TGCGCCAGCAGCCCGGAGGGCTTATATGGAGACGAGCAGTACTTC | CASSPEGLYGDEQYF
. | TRBJ2-1 | TRBD1 | TRBV28 | TGTGCCAGCAGTTTTTCCCCGGGACAGGGTGTTCGCGAGAGCTCCTACAATGAGCAGTTCTTC | CASSFSPGQGVRESSYNEQFF
. | TRBJ2-3 | . | TRBV3-1/TRBV3-2 | TGTGCCAGCAGCCTCCGGGATACGCAGTATTTT | CASSLRDTQYF
. | TRBJ1-1 | . | TRBV2 | TGTGCCAGCAGTGGTGCGGATCTCTTGAACACTGAAGCTTTCTTT | CASSGADLLNTEAFF
. | TRBJ2-7 | . | TRBV2 | TGTGCCAGCTCAAGAACAGACGGCTACGAGCAGTACTTC | CASSRTDGYEQYF
. | TRBJ2-1 | TRBD2 | TRBV19 | TGTGCCACCCCACCCGAGCGGGAGTCGTGTATCTACAATGAGCAGTTCTTC | CATPPERESCIYNEQFF
. | TRBJ2-3 | TRBD2 | TRBV6-1 | TGTGCCAGCAGTGAACTAGCGGGAGGGGCTAGCACAGATACGCAGTATTTT | CASSELAGGASTDTQYF
. | TRBJ1-5 | . | TRBV5-1 | TGCGCCAGCAGCTTGGCCGGGGTAGGCGGTCAGCCCCAGCATTTT | CASSLAGVGGQPQHF
once | TRBJ2-1 | TRBD2 | TRBV4-1 | TGCGCCAGCAGCCAAGACCCATCGTTACGCGGGGGGTACAATGAGCAGTTCTTC | CASSQDPSLRGGYNEQFF
. | TRBJ2-7 | . | TRBV5-5 | TGTGCCAGCAGCAGGGGCTACGAGCAGTACTTC | CASSRGYEQYF
. | TRBJ2-7 | TRBD2 | TRBV2 | TGTGCCAGCAGCGACGTGACGGGACTAGCGGGAGAAGGAGTTTACGAGCAGTACTTC | CASSDVTGLAGEGVYEQYF
. | TRBJ1-1 | . | TRBV28 | TGTGCCAGCATGCACAGCTGGAACACTGAAGCTTTCTTT | CASMHSWNTEAFF
. | TRBJ2-3 | . | TRBV19 | TGTGCCAGTAGTATTGGTGGAACCCCGGCGGGCCCAGATACGCAGTATTTT | CASSIGGTPAGPDTQYF
. | TRBJ1-1 | . | TRBV19 | TGTGCCAGTAGTATAGCCAGGAACACTGAAGCTTTCTTT | CASSIARNTEAFF
. | TRBJ2-7 | TRBD1 | TRBV19 | TGTGCCAGTAGTCTCTCCGGACAGGGTTCCTTCGAGCAGTACTTC | CASSLSGQGSFEQYF
once | TRBJ1-5 | . | TRBV2 | TGTGCCAGCAGTAACAGGGATAGCAATCAGCCCCAGCATTTT | CASSNRDSNQPQHF
few | TRBJ2-2 | TRBD2 | TRBV5-1 | TGCGCCAGCAGTCGAGCGGGAGAGGGAGGGGAGCTGTTTTTT | CASSRAGEGGELFF
. | TRBJ1-2 | TRBD1 | TRBV28 | TGTGCCAGCAGTTTAGGACAGGGGCTGAAGGGGGACTATGGCTACACCTTC | CASSLGQGLKGDYGYTF
. | TRBJ1-2 | . | TRBV19 | TGTGCCAGTAGTATGAAGGGGAACAGGGCATTATCTAACTATGGCTACACCTTC | CASSMKGNRALSNYGYTF
. | TRBJ2-5 | TRBD2 | TRBV10-1 | TGCGCCAGCAGTGAGTCAGTGGGTCTAGCGGGAGTAGAGACCCAGTACTTC | CASSESVGLAGVETQYF
. | TRBJ2-5 | . | TRBV6-5 | TGTGCCAGCCGGGAGTCCCGGGAGACCCAGTACTTC | CASRESRETQYF
. | TRBJ1-3 | . | TRBV2 | TGTGCCAGCAGTGTCGGTCCCCGAGGGGGCTCTGGAAACACCATATATTTT | CASSVGPRGGSGNTIYF
few | TRBJ2-2 | . | TRBV7-3 | TGTGCCAGCAGTACAGGTCCCACCGGGGAGCTGTTTTTT | CASSTGPTGELFF
. | TRBJ2-2 | TRBD2 | TRBV6-4 | TGTGCCAGCAGTGACACTCCGATAGCGGGAGGTAACACCGGGGAGCTGTTTTTT | CASSDTPIAGGNTGELFF
. | TRBJ2-5 | . | TRBV4-1 | TGCGCCAGCAGCCGTCCCGGGTCCGAAGGTACCCAGTACTTC | CASSRPGSEGTQYF